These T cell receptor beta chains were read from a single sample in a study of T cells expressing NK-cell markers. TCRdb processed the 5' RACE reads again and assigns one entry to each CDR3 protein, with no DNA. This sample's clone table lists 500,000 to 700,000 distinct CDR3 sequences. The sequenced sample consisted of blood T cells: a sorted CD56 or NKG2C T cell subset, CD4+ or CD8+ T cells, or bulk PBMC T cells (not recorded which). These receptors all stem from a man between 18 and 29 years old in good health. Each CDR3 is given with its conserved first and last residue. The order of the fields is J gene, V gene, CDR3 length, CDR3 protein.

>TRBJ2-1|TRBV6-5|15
CASSYSAGGPSEEFF
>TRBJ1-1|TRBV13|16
CASSLDSRGAYAEAFF
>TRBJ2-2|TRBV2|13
CASSSGSTGELFF
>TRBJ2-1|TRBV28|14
CASSRTSRNNEQFF
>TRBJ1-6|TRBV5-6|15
CASSLGSAGNSPLHF
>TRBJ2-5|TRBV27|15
CASSFQGGERETQYF
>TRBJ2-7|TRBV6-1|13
CASKETPVGEQYF
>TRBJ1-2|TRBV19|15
CASSTLRTVNYGYTF
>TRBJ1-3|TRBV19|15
CASSIVAKSGNTIYF
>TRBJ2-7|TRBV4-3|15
CASSQDLRSSYEQYF
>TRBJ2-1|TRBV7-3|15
CASSLISGEGIEQFF
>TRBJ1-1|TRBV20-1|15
CSAKRGDRVAPEAFF
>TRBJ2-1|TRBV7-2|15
CASSLTDLSYNEQFF
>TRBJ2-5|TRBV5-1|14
CASSGGTEGETQYF
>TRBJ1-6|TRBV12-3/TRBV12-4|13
CASVRGWHSPLHF
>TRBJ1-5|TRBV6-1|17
CASSEYARRGANQPQHF
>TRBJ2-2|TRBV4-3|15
CASSQNRGVAGELFF
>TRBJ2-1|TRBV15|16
CATSRDLSGRFYEQFF
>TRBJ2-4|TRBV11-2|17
CASSLDPGPIAKNIQYF
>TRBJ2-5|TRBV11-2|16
CASSQPTGGYGETQYF
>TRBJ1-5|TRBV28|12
CASKQGDQPQHF
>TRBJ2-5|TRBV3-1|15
CASSRGLNPQETQYF
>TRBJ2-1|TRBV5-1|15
CASSLGPALYNEQFF
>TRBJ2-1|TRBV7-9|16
CASSLVGDRYYNEQFF
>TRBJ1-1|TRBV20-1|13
CSGPQGMGTEAFF
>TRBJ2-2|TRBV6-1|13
CASSGGQTGELFF
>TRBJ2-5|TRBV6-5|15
CASSYSTEYQETQYF
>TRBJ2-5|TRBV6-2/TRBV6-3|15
CASQRLAGVGETQYF
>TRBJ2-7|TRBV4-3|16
CASSQGPVSGAYEQYF
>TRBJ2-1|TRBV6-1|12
CASSEVYRPEFF
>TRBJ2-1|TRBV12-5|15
CASGRTSGSYNEQFF
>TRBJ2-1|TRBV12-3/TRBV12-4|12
CASNLGGLSQFF
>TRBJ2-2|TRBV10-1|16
CASSDLAGYNTGELFF
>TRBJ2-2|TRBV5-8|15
CASSLQILQTGELFF
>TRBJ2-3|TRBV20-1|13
CSAPLPGTDTQYF
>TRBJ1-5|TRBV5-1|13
CASSLTIHQPQHF
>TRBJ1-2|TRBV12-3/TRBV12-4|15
CASSLTGDPLFGYTF
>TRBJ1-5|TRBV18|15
CASSPGQGTEWPQHF
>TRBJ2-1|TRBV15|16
CATSRAWNKLRNEQFF
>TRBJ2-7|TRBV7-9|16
CASSLGTGTDTYEQYF
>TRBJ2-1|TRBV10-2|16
CASSEASGNRGNEQFF
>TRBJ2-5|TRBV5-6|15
CASSYIARGKETQYF
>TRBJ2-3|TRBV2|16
CASSEAGGRTADTQYF
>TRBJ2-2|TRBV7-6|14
CASSPPHSTGELFF
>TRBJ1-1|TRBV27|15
CASSLWGEGNTEAFF
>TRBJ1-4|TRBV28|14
CASSPRATIEKLFF